The rows below give T cell receptor beta chains drawn from one sample of a study of response to subunit inactivated influenza vaccine. TCRdb reprocessed the RT-PCR reads via MiXCR and lists one record per CDR3 protein. The repertoire has under 200,000 distinct CDR3 sequences, roughly a tenth of them found once; the top ten carry about a third. This sample comprised CD8+ T cells sorted from PBMCs, obtained around 2 years after vaccination. These receptors originate from a man between 50 and 75 years old who received an inactivated influenza vaccine. The CDR3 runs from the conserved cysteine through the conserved F or W. The order of the fields is CDR3 protein, CDR3 length, V gene.

CDR3aa: CASSQDTQYEQYF
len: 13
v_gene: TRBV4-3

CDR3aa: CASSQVLGAYEQYF
len: 14
v_gene: TRBV4-1

CDR3aa: CASSFVESNQPQHF
len: 14
v_gene: TRBV28

CDR3aa: CASSLREETQYF
len: 12
v_gene: TRBV12-3/TRBV12-4

CDR3aa: CASSSLDGTDFTDTQYF
len: 17
v_gene: TRBV7-9

CDR3aa: CASSLRPGQISTDTQYF
len: 17
v_gene: TRBV5-6

CDR3aa: CASTQVLGGGNEQYF
len: 15
v_gene: TRBV5-1

CDR3aa: CASSYSPQYGYTF
len: 13
v_gene: TRBV6-6

CDR3aa: CASSLEGGITEAFF
len: 14
v_gene: TRBV5-1

CDR3aa: CASSLGASRGDTQYF
len: 15
v_gene: TRBV7-9